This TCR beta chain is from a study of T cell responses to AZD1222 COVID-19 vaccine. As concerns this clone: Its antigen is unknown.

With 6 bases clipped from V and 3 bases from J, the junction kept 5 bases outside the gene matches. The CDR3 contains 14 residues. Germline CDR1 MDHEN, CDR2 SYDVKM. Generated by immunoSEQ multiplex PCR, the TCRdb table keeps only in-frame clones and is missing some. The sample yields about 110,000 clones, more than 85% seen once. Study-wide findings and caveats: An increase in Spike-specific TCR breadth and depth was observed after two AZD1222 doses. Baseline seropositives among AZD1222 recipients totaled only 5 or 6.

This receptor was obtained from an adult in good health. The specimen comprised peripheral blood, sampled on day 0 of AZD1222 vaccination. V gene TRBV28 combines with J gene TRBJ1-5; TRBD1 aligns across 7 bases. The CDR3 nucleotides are TGTGCCAGCAGACGACAGGGCTCCAATCAGCCCCAGCATTTT. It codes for CASRRQGSNQPQHF. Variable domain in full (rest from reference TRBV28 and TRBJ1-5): DVKVTQSSRYLVKRTGEKVFLECVQDMDHENMFWYRQDPGLGLRLIYFSYDVKMKEKGDIPEGYSVSREKKERFSLILESASTNQTSMYLCASRRQGSNQPQHFGDGTRLSIL.